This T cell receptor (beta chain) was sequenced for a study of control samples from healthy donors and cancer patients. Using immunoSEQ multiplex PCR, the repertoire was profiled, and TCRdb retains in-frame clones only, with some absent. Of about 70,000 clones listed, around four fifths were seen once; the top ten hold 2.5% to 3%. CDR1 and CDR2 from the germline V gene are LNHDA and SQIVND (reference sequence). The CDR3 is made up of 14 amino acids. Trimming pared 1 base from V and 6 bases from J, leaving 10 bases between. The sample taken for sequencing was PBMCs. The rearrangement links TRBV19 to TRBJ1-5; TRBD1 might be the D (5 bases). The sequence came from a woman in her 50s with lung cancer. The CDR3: CASSIGDLPQPQHF. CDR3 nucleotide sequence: TGTGCCAGTAGTATAGGGGACCTCCCTCAGCCCCAGCATTTT.